This T cell receptor beta chain was sequenced for a study of Ad26.COV2.S vaccination and SARS-CoV-2 variants. Produced via immunoSEQ multiplex PCR; TCRdb's table is partial and in-frame only. The profile shows 300,000 to 350,000 clones, 86% of them singletons. V shed 4 bases and J shed 5 bases, with 12 bases lying between them. The length of the CDR3 is 15 residues. Per the germline V gene, CDR1 is LGHDT and CDR2 is YNNKEL (reference sequence). Specified treatment: roughly 18 received Ad26.COV2.S at low or high dose, single or two shots; a few received placebo; per-sample allocation not given. Samples came from day 63 after the first vaccine or placebo injection.

Specimen: peripheral blood, collected in a trial of Ad26.COV2.S vaccine versus placebo. The sequence was obtained from a person aged 18-60 years who received the Ad26.COV2.S COVID-19 vaccine or a placebo. This chain joins TRBV3-1 (or the pseudogene TRBV3-2) and TRBJ1-6; no reliable D call. CDR3 nucleotide sequence: TGTGCCAGCAGCCTTGGAGGGTATAATAATTCACCCCTCCACTTT. This sequence encodes CASSLGGYNNSPLHF.